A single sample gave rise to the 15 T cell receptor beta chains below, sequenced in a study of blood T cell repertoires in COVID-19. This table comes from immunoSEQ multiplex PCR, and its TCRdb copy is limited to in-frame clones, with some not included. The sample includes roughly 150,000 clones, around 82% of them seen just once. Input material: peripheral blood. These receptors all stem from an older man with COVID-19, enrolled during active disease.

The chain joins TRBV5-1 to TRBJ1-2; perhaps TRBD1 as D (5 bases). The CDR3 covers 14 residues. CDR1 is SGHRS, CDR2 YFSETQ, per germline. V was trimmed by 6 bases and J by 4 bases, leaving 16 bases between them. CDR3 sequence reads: CASTREQGSYGYTF. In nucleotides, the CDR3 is TGCGCCAGCACCCGGGAGCAGGGATCCTATGGCTACACCTTC.

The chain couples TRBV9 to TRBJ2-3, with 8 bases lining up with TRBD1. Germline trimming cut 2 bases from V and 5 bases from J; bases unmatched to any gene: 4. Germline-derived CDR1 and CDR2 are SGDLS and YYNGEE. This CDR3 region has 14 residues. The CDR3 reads CASSVGQVKDTQYF. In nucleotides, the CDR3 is TGTGCCAGCAGCGTGGGACAGGTCAAAGATACGCAGTATTTT.

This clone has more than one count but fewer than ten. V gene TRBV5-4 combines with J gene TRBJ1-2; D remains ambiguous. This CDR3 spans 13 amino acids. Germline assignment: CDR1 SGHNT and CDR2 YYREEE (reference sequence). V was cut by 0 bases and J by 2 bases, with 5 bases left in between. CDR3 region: CASSLDRNYGYTF. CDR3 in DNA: TGTGCCAGCAGCTTGGACAGAAACTATGGCTACACCTTC.

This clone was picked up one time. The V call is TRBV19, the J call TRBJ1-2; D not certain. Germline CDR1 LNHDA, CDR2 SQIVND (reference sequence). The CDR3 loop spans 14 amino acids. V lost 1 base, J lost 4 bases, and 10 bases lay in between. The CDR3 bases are TGTGCCAGTAGTATAGGGGCAGAGTTCTATGGCTACACCTTC. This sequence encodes CASSIGAEFYGYTF.

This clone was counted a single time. The CDR3 loop is CATEKGGTDTQYF. The CDR3 nucleotides are TGTGCCACGGAAAAGGGGGGCACAGATACGCAGTATTTT. The rearrangement uses TRBV25-1 and TRBJ2-3; possible D gene TRBD1, 6 bases. CDR1 MGHDK and CDR2 SYGVNS come from the germline V gene. The CDR3 contains 13 residues. With 10 bases removed from V and 1 base from J, the gap between germline ends came to 12 bases.

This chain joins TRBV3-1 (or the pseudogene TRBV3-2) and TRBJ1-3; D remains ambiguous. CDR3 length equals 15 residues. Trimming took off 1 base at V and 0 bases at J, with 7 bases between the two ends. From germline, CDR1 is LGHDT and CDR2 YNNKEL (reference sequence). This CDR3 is CASSQVPFSGNTIYF. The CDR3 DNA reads TGTGCCAGCAGCCAAGTCCCCTTCTCTGGAAACACCATATATTTT.

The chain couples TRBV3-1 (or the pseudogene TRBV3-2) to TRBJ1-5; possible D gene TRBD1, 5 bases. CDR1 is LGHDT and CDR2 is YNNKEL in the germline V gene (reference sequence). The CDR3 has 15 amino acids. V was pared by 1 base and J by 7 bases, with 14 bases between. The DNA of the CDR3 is TGTGCCAGCAGCCAAGGGGGCGTCTATCTGCAGCCCCAGCATTTT. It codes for CASSQGGVYLQPQHF.

CDR3 nucleotide sequence: TGTGCCAGCAGCTTAGGTCTTCAAGAGACCCAGTACTTC. It codes for CASSLGLQETQYF. This chain joins TRBV11-3 and TRBJ2-5; D call uncertain. Germline CDR1 and CDR2: SGHNT and YENEEA. With 1 base removed from V and 2 bases from J, the gap between germline ends came to 5 bases. The CDR3 is 13 amino acids.

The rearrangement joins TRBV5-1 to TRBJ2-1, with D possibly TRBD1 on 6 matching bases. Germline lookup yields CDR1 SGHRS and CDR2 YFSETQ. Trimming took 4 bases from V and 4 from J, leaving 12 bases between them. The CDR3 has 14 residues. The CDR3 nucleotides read TGCGCCAGCAGCAGGGCTCAGGGGTACAATGAGCAGTTCTTC. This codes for CASSRAQGYNEQFF. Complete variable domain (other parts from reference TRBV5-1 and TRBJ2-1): KAGVTQTPRYLIKTRGQQVTLSCSPISGHRSVSWYQQTPGQGLQFLFEYFSETQRNKGNFPGRFSGRQFSNSRSEMNVSTLELGDSALYLCASSRAQGYNEQFFGPGTRLTVL.

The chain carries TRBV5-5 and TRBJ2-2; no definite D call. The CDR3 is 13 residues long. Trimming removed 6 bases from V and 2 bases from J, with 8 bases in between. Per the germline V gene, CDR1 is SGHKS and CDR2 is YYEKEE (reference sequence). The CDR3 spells CASNIVNTGELFF. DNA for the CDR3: TGTGCCAGCAATATCGTCAACACCGGGGAGCTGTTTTTT.

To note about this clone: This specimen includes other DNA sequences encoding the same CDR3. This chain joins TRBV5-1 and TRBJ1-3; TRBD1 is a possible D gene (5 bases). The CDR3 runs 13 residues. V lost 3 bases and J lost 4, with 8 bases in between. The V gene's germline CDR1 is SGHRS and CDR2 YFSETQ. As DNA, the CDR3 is TGCGCCAGCAGCTGGGACTTCGGAAACACCATATATTTT. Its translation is CASSWDFGNTIYF.

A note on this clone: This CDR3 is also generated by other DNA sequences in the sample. The CDR3 nucleotides are TGTGCCATCAGTGAGACTACTGATCAGCCCCAGCATTTT. Translated: CAISETTDQPQHF. The chain combines TRBV10-3 with TRBJ1-5; the D is unclear. This CDR3 spans 13 amino acids. From germline, CDR1 is ENHRY and CDR2 SYGVKD. The V end lost 2 bases, the J end lost 5 bases, and 7 bases lay between the germline ends.

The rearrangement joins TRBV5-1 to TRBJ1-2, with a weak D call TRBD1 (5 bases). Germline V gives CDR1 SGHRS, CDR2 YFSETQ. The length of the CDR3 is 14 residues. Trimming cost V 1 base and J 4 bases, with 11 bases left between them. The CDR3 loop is CASSLRQTGYGYTF. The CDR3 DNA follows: TGCGCCAGCAGCTTGAGACAGACTGGCTATGGCTACACCTTC.

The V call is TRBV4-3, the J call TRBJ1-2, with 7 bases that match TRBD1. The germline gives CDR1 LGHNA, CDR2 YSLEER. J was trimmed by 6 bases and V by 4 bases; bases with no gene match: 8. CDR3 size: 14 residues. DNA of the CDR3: TGCGCCAGCAGCCCTGGGACAGCTTCCAATGGCTACACCTTC. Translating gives CASSPGTASNGYTF.

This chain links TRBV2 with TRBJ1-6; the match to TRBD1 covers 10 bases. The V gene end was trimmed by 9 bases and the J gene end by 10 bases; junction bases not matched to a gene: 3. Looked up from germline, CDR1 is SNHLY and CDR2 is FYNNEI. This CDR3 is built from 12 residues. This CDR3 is CARGTGESPLHF. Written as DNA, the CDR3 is TGTGCCAGGGGGACAGGGGAATCACCCCTCCACTTT.